This T cell receptor (beta chain) was retrieved from a study of CD8 T cells in ankylosing spondylitis (dated by TCRdb to the late 2010s). With regard to the full study: The study set out to find disease-linked TCR variants by profiling T cell receptor beta repertoires in ankylosing spondylitis patients and healthy donors. The whole study cohort included 95 to 130 healthy donors and around 25 ankylosing spondylitis patients. Peripheral blood was sampled, and synovial fluid was also collected from ankylosing spondylitis patients. General conclusions and limits of the study: A CD8+ phenotype was shown by the disease-linked clones, which were found at relatively low frequencies in peripheral blood. Some motif variants were previously reported in synovial fluid and blood of reactive arthritis patients, suggesting common disease-initiation mechanisms. Blood from ankylosing spondylitis patients appeared to be characterized by a TCR beta motif composed of under 10 highly homologous amino acid variants. Significant enrichment of the disease-linked clones was reported in matched synovial fluid samples from ankylosing spondylitis patients.

TCRdb shows the sequencer as Illumina HiSeq 2500. Quantitative 5'-RACE with molecular barcodes was the method used to prepare the TCR beta libraries. From the authors' description of their analysis: A new computational method, built on a probabilistic model of VDJ rearrangement, was used to identify disease-linked TCR variants. In TCRdb, the public reads were trimmed at Q25 with fastp and aligned with MiXCR, with productive beta chains retained. Each record represents a unique CDR3 protein, reported with the most common genes and DNA among its rows. The V and J calls shown here were made by TCRdb, not taken from the authors' results. The sample includes about 42,000 distinct CDR3 sequences, with 4% observed a single time. The ten largest clonotypes hold around 3.6% of the sample. This clonotype was seen many times. The target of this receptor is not known. No base quality information exists; no much larger clone differs at one position.

Deletion took 9 bases off V and 8 bases off J, with a span of 17 bases between the germline ends. Including the terminal cysteine and phenylalanine, the CDR3 comprises 12 residues. The CDR3 DNA has 36 bases and is translated from base 1. Reading the germline V gene gives CDR1 SGDLS and CDR2 YYNGEE. This receptor chain uses TRBV9 and TRBJ1-2, with no confident D gene call. Sequences were obtained from blood, either unsorted or a sorted T cell fraction (not recorded which). The origin of this receptor is a female donor with ankylosing spondylitis or in good health (not recorded which). The DNA is as follows: TGTGCCACCTCACCCGCGGGTTTCGGCTACACCTTC. It specifies CATSPAGFGYTF.